The entry below describes one T cell receptor beta chain. Its target is not known. This entry is derived from a study of CD8 T cells in ankylosing spondylitis. Study-wide points: Disease-linked clones were reportedly significantly enriched in matched ankylosing spondylitis synovial fluid. Prior literature has documented some motif variants in synovial fluid and blood from reactive arthritis.

TCRdb recomputed calls from the 5' RACE reads with MiXCR, one row per CDR3 protein. The repertoire consists of a few hundred thousand distinct CDR3 sequences, with roughly 10% occurring once and the leading ten covering 8% to 9.5%. Germline CDR1 reads LGHNA; CDR2 reads YNFKEQ. V was trimmed by 1 base and J by 3 bases, leaving 5 bases between them. The length of the CDR3 is 13 residues. The gene calls are TRBV4-2 and TRBJ2-3, with no clear D. Sequencing was performed on blood, either unsorted or a sorted T cell fraction (not recorded which). This sequence originates from a female donor with ankylosing spondylitis or in good health (not recorded which). The CDR3 loop reads CASSQVATDTQYF. The DNA of the CDR3 is TGTGCCAGCAGCCAAGTAGCAACAGATACGCAGTATTTT.